This TCR beta chain was recovered during a study of CD8 T cells in Susac syndrome. Random hexamers primed reverse transcription of about 0.45 to 1 ug RNA. Amplification of TCR beta CDR3 by immunoSEQ multiplex PCR spanned 54 Vbeta and 13 Jbeta. TCRdb called the immunoSEQ multiplex PCR reads again in MiXCR, with one record for every CDR3 protein. Of approximately 230,000 distinct CDR3 sequences detected, around 93% appear once; the ten largest clones hold less than 0.075%. The length of the CDR3 is 13 residues. V was trimmed by 0 bases and J by 9 bases, leaving 8 bases between them. Per germline, CDR1 ENHRY and CDR2 SYGVKD.

The J gene is TRBJ2-2, the V gene TRBV10-3; D unclear. The sample consisted of CD4+ T cells from PBMCs. This clonotype originated in a human donor with multiple sclerosis. For the CDR3, the DNA is TGTGCCATCAGTGAGTCTAATGGCCGGGAGCTGTTTTTT. It yields the protein CAISESNGRELFF.